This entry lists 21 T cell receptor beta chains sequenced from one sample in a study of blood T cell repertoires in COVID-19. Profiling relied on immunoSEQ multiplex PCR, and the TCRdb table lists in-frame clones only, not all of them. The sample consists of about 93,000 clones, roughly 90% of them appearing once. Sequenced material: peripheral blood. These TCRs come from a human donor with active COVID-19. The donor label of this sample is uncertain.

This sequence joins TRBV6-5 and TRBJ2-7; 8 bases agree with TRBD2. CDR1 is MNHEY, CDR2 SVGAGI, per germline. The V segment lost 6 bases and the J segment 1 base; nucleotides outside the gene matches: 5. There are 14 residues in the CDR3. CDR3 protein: CASRTGGASYEQYF. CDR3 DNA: TGTGCCAGCAGGACGGGGGGGGCGTCCTACGAGCAGTACTTC.

DNA for the CDR3: TGTGCCAGCAGTCCCGCAGGGGATTTCTATGGCTACACCTTC. This encodes CASSPAGDFYGYTF. V is TRBV9 and J is TRBJ1-2; D possibly corresponds to TRBD1 (6 bases). V was cut by 5 bases and J by 4 bases, with 15 bases left in between. Germline lookup yields CDR1 SGDLS and CDR2 YYNGEE. The CDR3 totals 14 residues. The full variable domain, rest sourced from reference TRBV9 and TRBJ1-2, is DSGVTQTPKHLITATGQRVTLRCSPRSGDLSVYWYQQSLDQGLQFLIQYYNGEERAKGNILERFSAQQFPDLHSELNLSSLELGDSALYFCASSPAGDFYGYTFGSGTRLTVV.

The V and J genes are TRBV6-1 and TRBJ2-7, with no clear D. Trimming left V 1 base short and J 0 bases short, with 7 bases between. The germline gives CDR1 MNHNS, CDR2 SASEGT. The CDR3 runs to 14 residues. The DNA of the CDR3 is TGTGCCAGCAGTGAAGTGGGCAGCTCCTACGAGCAGTACTTC. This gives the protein CASSEVGSSYEQYF.

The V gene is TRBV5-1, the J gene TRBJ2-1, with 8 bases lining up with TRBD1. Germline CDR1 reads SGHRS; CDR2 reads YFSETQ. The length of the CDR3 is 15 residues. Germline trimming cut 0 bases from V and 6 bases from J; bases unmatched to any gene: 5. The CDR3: CASSLGTGFVNEQFF. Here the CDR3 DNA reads TGCGCCAGCAGCTTGGGGACAGGGTTTGTCAATGAGCAGTTCTTC.

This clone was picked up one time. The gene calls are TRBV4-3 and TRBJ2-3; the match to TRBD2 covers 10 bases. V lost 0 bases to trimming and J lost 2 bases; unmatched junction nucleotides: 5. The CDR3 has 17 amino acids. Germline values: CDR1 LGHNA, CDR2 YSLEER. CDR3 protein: CASSQEPLAGVTDTQYF. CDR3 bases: TGCGCCAGCAGCCAAGAGCCCCTAGCGGGGGTCACAGATACGCAGTATTTT.

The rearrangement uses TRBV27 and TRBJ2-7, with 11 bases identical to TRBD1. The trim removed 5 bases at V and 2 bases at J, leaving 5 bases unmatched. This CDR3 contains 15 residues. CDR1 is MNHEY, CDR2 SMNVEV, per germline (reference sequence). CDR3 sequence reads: CASSPRTGGPYEQYF. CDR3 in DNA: TGTGCCAGCAGTCCCCGGACAGGGGGCCCCTACGAGCAGTACTTC.

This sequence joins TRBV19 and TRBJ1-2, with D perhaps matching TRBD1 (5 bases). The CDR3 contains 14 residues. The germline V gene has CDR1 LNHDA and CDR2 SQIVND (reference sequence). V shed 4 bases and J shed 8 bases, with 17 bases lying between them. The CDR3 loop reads CASSTPGTFWGYTF. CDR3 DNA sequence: TGTGCCAGTAGTACCCCCGGGACTTTTTGGGGCTACACCTTC.

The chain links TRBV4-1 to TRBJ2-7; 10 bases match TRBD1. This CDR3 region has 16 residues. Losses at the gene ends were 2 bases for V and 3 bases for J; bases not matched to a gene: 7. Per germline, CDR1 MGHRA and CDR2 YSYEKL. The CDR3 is CASSQQLTGGNYEQYF. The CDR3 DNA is TGCGCCAGCAGCCAACAGCTGACAGGGGGCAACTACGAGCAGTACTTC.

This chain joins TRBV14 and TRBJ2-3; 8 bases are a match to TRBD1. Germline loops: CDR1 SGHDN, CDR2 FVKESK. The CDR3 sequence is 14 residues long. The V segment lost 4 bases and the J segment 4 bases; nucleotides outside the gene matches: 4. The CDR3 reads CASSRGQVADTQYF. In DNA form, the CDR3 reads TGTGCCAGCAGCCGGGGACAGGTCGCAGATACGCAGTATTTT. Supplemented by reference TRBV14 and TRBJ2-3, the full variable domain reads EAGVTQFPSHSVIEKGQTVTLRCDPISGHDNLYWYRRVMGKEIKFLLHFVKESKQDESGMPNNRFLAERTGGTYSTLKVQPAELEDSGVYFCASSRGQVADTQYFGPGTRLTVL.

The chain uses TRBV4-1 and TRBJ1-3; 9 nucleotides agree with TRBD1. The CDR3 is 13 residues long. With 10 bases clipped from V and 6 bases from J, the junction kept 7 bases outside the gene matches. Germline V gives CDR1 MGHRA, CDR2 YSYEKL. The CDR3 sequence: CATGQGLQNTIYF. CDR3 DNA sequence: TGCGCCACCGGACAGGGGTTACAAAACACCATATATTTT.

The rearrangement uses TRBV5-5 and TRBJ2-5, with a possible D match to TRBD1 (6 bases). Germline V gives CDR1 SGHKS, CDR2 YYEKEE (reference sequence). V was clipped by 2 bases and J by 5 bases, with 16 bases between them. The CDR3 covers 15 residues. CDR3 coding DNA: TGTGCCAGCAGCTTCCTACAGGGTCTCTATGAGACCCAGTACTTC. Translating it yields CASSFLQGLYETQYF.

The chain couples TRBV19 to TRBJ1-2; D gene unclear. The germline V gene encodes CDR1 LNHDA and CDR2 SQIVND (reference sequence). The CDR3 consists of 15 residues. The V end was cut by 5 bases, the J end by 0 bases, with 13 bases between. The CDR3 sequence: CASSYTRGTNYGYTF. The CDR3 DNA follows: TGTGCCAGTAGTTATACACGAGGGACTAACTATGGCTACACCTTC.

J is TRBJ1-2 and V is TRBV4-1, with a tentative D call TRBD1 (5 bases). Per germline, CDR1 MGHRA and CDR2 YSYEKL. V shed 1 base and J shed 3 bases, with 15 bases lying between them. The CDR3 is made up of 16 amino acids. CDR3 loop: CASSQGWGVNDYGYTF. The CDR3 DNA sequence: TGCGCCAGCAGCCAAGGGTGGGGGGTCAACGACTATGGCTACACCTTC.

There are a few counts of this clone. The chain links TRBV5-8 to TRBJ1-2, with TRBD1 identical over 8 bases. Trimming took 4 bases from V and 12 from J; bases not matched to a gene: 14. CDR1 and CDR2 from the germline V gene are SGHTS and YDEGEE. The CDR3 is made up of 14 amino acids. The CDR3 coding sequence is TGTGCCAGCAGCATACGGACAGGGTGGCCGCCGGACACCTTC. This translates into CASSIRTGWPPDTF.

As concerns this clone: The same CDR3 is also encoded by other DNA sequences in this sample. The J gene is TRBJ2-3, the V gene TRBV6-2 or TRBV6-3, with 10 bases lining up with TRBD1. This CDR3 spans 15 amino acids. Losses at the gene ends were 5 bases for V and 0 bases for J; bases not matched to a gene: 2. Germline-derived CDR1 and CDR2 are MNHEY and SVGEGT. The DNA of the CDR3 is TGTGCCAGCAGTCGACAGGGGGCTAGCACAGATACGCAGTATTTT. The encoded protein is CASSRQGASTDTQYF.

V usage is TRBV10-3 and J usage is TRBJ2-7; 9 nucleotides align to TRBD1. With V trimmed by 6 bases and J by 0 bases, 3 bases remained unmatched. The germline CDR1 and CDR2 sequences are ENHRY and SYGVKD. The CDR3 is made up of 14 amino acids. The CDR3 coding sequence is TGTGCCATCAGGGTGACAGGGGGCTCCTACGAGCAGTACTTC. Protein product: CAIRVTGGSYEQYF.

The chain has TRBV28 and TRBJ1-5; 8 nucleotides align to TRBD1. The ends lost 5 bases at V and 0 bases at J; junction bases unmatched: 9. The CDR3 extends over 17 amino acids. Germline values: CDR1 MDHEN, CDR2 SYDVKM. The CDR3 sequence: CASSLLEGQDSNQPQHF. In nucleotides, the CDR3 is TGTGCCAGCAGTCTTCTTGAGGGACAGGATAGCAATCAGCCCCAGCATTTT.

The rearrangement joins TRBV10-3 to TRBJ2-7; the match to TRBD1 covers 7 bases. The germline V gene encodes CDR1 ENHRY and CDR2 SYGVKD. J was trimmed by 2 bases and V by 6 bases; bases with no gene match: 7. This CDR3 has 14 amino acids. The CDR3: CAIRRGTETYEQYF. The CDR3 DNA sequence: TGTGCCATCAGGAGGGGGACAGAAACCTACGAGCAGTACTTC.

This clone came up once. The CDR3 loop is CASSHAGTSGGADHEQYF. DNA for the CDR3: TGTGCCAGCAGTCACGCCGGGACTAGCGGGGGGGCCGACCACGAGCAGTACTTC. The gene calls are TRBV28 and TRBJ2-7, with TRBD2 matching 16 bases. Germline V CDR1 and CDR2: MDHEN, SYDVKM. The CDR3 spans 18 residues. J gave up 5 bases and V 5 bases, and 12 bases lay outside the gene matches.

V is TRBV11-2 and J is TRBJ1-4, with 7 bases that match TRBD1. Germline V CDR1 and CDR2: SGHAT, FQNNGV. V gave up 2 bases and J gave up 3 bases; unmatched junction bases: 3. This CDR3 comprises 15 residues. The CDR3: CASSLNRGSNEKLFF. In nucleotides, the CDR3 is TGTGCCAGCAGCTTAAACAGGGGATCTAATGAAAAACTGTTTTTT.

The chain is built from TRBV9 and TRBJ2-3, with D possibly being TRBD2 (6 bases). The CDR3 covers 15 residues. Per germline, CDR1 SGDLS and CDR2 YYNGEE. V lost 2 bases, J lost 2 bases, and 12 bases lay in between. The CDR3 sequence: CASSVVDYLTDTQYF. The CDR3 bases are TGTGCCAGCAGCGTCGTGGACTACCTCACAGATACGCAGTATTTT.